This TCR beta chain comes out of a study of control samples from healthy donors and cancer patients. Looked up from germline, CDR1 is MGHRA and CDR2 is YSYEKL. This CDR3 spans 16 amino acids. Germline trimming cut 0 bases from V and 3 bases from J; bases unmatched to any gene: 5. TCRdb's copy holds only in-frame clones and misses some; the assay was immunoSEQ multiplex PCR. Among more than 65,000 clones, approximately 90% were seen once, and the ten largest hold under 2.5%. The receptor's source is a woman aged 55-69 years with head and neck cancer. Sequencing was performed on PBMCs. V gene TRBV4-1 combines with J gene TRBJ2-1, with 7 bases lining up with TRBD1. This chain's CDR3 is CASSQDYRGNYNEQFF. CDR3 bases: TGCGCCAGCAGCCAAGATTACAGGGGAAACTACAATGAGCAGTTCTTC.